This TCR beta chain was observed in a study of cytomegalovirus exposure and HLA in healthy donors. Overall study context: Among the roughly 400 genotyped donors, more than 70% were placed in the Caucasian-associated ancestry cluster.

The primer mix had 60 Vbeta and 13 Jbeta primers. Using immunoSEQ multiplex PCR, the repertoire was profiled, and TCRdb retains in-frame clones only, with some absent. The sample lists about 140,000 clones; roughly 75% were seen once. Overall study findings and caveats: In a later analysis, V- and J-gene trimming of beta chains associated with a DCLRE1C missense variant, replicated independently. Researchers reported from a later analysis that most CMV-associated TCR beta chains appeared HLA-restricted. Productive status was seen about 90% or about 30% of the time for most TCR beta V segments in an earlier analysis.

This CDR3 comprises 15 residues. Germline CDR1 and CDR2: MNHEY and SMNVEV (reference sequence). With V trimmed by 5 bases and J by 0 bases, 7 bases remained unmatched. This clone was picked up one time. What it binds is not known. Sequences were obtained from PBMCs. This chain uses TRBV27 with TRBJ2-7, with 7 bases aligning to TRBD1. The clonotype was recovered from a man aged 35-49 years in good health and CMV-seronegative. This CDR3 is CASSALTGYSYEQYF. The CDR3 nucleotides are TGTGCCAGCAGTGCTTTGACAGGGTACTCCTACGAGCAGTACTTC.